Below, 13 T cell receptor beta chains from the same sample are listed, as sequenced in a study of T cell repertoires in cytomegalovirus infection. Which antigens these TCRs recognize remains unknown. TCRdb reprocessed the reads via MiXCR and lists one record per CDR3 protein. This table has roughly 990,000 distinct CDR3 sequences, around 30% appearing once. This material consisted of cultured CD8+ T cells from PBMCs, taken from culture after CMV antigen stimulation. These receptors originate from a human donor in good health (CMV status not recorded). Some clones in this sample may be carry-over from other donors' samples.

The rearrangement links TRBV7-2 to TRBJ1-4; maybe TRBD1 (5 bases). CDR3 length: 11 residues. The V gene's germline CDR1 is SGHTA and CDR2 FQGNSA. CDR3 DNA: TGTGCGGCCGGGAGGGGTGAAAAACTGTTTTTT. Its translation is CAAGRGEKLFF.

The V gene is TRBV27, the J gene TRBJ2-4, with D hard to call. The CDR3 is 13 amino acids. Per germline, CDR1 MNHEY and CDR2 SMNVEV (reference sequence). V was cut by 0 bases and J by 6 bases, with 6 bases left in between. CDR3: CASSLSVGNIQYF. The CDR3 DNA reads as TGTGCCAGCAGTTTATCGGTCGGAAACATTCAGTACTTC.

The chain uses TRBV20-1 and TRBJ2-1; no clear D gene. The CDR3 spans 13 residues. The germline CDR1 and CDR2 sequences are DFQATT and SNEGSKA (reference sequence). V gave up 6 bases and J gave up 6 bases, with 15 bases separating them. CDR3 in amino acids: CSAFHSPSNEQFF. The CDR3 bases are TGCAGTGCCTTCCATTCCCCGTCCAATGAGCAGTTCTTC.

In this sample, this clonotype turned up once. At one end, the junction sequence differs from germline, possibly due to a read error. CDR3 DNA sequence: TGTGTCAGCAGTTACCACAATGAGCAGTTCTTC. Protein product: CVSSYHNEQFF. The rearrangement joins TRBV6-5 to TRBJ2-1; D uncertain. From germline, CDR1 is MNHEY and CDR2 SVGAGI. This CDR3 contains 11 residues.

This clonotype has a count of ten or more. This chain links TRBV28 with TRBJ2-7; D possibly corresponds to TRBD1 (5 bases). Germline-derived CDR1 and CDR2 are MDHEN and SYDVKM. The CDR3 length is 14 residues. Trimming removed 4 bases from V and 5 bases from J, with 15 bases in between. CDR3: CASSSPQVGHEQYV. The CDR3 nucleotides are TGTGCCAGCAGTTCGCCACAGGTGGGGCACGAGCAGTACGTC.

V and J are TRBV27 and TRBJ1-6, with 7 positions matching TRBD1. Germline V lookup: CDR1 MNHEY, CDR2 SMNVEV (reference sequence). This CDR3 is 16 amino acids long. The junction had 7 bases not matched to a gene; V was cut back by 0 bases and J by 8 bases. CDR3 nucleotide sequence: TGTGCCAGCAGTTTATCAAGGACAGGAACTTATTCACCCCTCCACTTT. It encodes CASSLSRTGTYSPLHF.

The chain has TRBV5-1 and TRBJ1-1; D gene unclear. CDR3 length: 18 residues. The germline CDR1 and CDR2 sequences are SGHRS and YFSETQ. V gave up 2 bases and J gave up 4 bases, with 24 bases separating them. The CDR3 nucleotides are TGCGCCAGCAGCTTTGTCCTAACCTTCTCTCTGCCGGGCACTGAAGCTTTCTTT. Protein sequence: CASSFVLTFSLPGTEAFF.

V gene TRBV27 combines with J gene TRBJ1-1; 11 nucleotides line up with TRBD1. Per germline, CDR1 MNHEY and CDR2 SMNVEV (reference sequence). The CDR3 covers 16 residues. With 3 bases clipped from V and 0 bases from J, the junction kept 3 bases outside the gene matches. The CDR3 is CASSFWTGGMNTEAFF. The CDR3 nucleotides read TGTGCCAGCAGTTTTTGGACAGGGGGCATGAACACTGAAGCTTTCTTT.

This clonotype was counted between two and nine times. J is TRBJ1-4 and V is TRBV27; 7 bases line up with TRBD1. This CDR3 contains 13 residues. In germline, CDR1 is MNHEY, CDR2 SMNVEV (reference sequence). V shed 6 bases, J shed 7 bases, and the junction held 5 bases outside the gene matches. The CDR3 region is CASSLGTVEKLFF. The CDR3 coding sequence is TGTGCCAGCAGCCTAGGGACAGTTGAAAAACTGTTTTTT.

This clonotype was seen a few times. The chain has TRBV28 and TRBJ1-1; D is uncertain. The ends were cut back, 6 bases at V and 7 bases at J, with 6 bases in the middle. The CDR3 covers 10 residues. Germline CDR1 reads MDHEN; CDR2 reads SYDVKM. The CDR3 is CASRAYEAFF. CDR3 sequence (DNA): TGTGCCAGCAGGGCCTATGAAGCTTTCTTT.

This chain uses TRBV5-4 with TRBJ2-2, with TRBD1 as a possible D gene (6 bases). CDR1 and CDR2 from the germline V gene are SGHNT and YYREEE (reference sequence). The CDR3 loop spans 11 amino acids. The ends were cut back, 10 bases at V and 6 bases at J, with 10 bases in the middle. In DNA, the CDR3 is TGTGCCTTCAGGGGTGCCGGGGAGCTGTTTTTT. Translation gives CAFRGAGELFF.

This clonotype was recorded many times. The chain uses TRBV7-2 and TRBJ1-1; no reliable D call. Germline V gives CDR1 SGHTA, CDR2 FQGNSA. CDR3 size: 15 residues. The V gene lost 1 base and the J gene lost 8 bases, with 17 bases spanning the gap. For the CDR3, the DNA is TGTGCCAGCAGCTTAGACGTGGGGTGGAATCAGGAAGCTTTCTTT. This sequence encodes CASSLDVGWNQEAFF.

The table lists this clonotype with a few counts. This rearrangement joins TRBV12-3 or TRBV12-4 to TRBJ2-1; 11 bases are a match to TRBD1. The J segment lost 5 bases and the V segment lost 6 bases, leaving 6 bases of the junction unmatched. CDR3 length: 15 residues. CDR3 DNA sequence: TGTGCCAGCAGGTCGGGACAGGGGGTCCACAATGAGCAGTTCTTC. Translation gives CASRSGQGVHNEQFF.